One sample yielded the 26 T cell receptor beta chains listed below, sequenced in a study of blood T cell repertoires in COVID-19. Data came from immunoSEQ multiplex PCR; TCRdb stores just in-frame clones and leaves some out. The profile shows 130,000 or so clones, about four fifths of them singletons. Sequenced input: peripheral blood. These receptors were taken from an elderly woman with acute or convalescent COVID-19.

This chain links TRBV7-2 with TRBJ2-3, with 10 nucleotides matching TRBD2. Germline CDR1 is SGHTA and CDR2 is FQGNSA. V lost 3 bases, J lost 2 bases, and 5 bases stayed unmatched. This CDR3 is built from 16 residues. CDR3 DNA: TGTGCCAGCAGCTTTCCACTAGCGGGGACCACAGATACGCAGTATTTT. Translating it yields CASSFPLAGTTDTQYF.

V and J are TRBV7-2 and TRBJ1-1, with D possibly TRBD1 on 6 matching bases. V lost 4 bases and J lost 4, with 13 bases in between. Looked up from germline, CDR1 is SGHTA and CDR2 is FQGNSA. The CDR3 is 14 residues long. The CDR3 DNA is TGTGCCAGCAGCTCGCGCGACAGGTTCACTGAAGCTTTCTTT. Translating gives CASSSRDRFTEAFF.

The chain is built from TRBV6-1 and TRBJ2-2; D perhaps matches TRBD2 (6 bases). The CDR3 has 16 amino acids. The germline CDR1 and CDR2 sequences are MNHNS and SASEGT. V gave up 1 base and J gave up 13 bases, with 22 bases separating them. The CDR3 loop is CASSEVLMGRSLALFF. The CDR3 DNA reads TGTGCCAGCAGTGAAGTTTTAATGGGTAGATCACTAGCGCTGTTTTTT.

The CDR3 protein is CASSRTGREAFF. The CDR3 DNA is TGTGCCAGTAGTAGGACAGGGAGAGAAGCTTTCTTT. The J gene is TRBJ1-1, the V gene TRBV19; 8 bases agree with TRBD1. CDR3 length equals 12 residues. V lost 4 bases and J lost 8; bases outside the gene matches: 3. The germline V gene encodes CDR1 LNHDA and CDR2 SQIVND (reference sequence).

The CDR3 DNA reads TGTGCTAGTGGTTTGGTACGGTCCCCAGCAGGTCAGCCCCAGCATTTT. This translates into CASGLVRSPAGQPQHF. V and J are TRBV12-5 and TRBJ1-5; unclear D gene. Per germline, CDR1 LGHNT and CDR2 FRNRAP. V was clipped by 0 bases and J by 6 bases, with 15 bases between them. This CDR3 region has 16 residues.

This clone has a single count. V is TRBV20-1 and J is TRBJ1-2, with D possibly being TRBD1 (5 bases). Germline CDR1 and CDR2: DFQATT and SNEGSKA (reference sequence). CDR3 size: 14 residues. Trimming shortened V by 3 bases and J by 4 bases, and 15 bases separated the two germline ends. CDR3 protein: CSASIRDSGYGYTF. The CDR3 region has the DNA TGCAGTGCTAGTATTAGGGACTCGGGCTATGGCTACACCTTC.

V gene TRBV4-3 combines with J gene TRBJ1-1, with D unclear. The length of the CDR3 is 13 residues. Germline CDR1 reads LGHNA; CDR2 reads YSLEER. The germline V and J ends were trimmed by 0 bases and 11 bases, with 13 bases remaining between them. The CDR3 loop is CASSQERGSRAFF. The CDR3 coding sequence is TGCGCCAGCAGCCAAGAACGTGGTAGTCGGGCTTTCTTT.

V is TRBV7-2 and J is TRBJ1-4; the D gene is possibly TRBD1 (5 bases). Germline CDR1 SGHTA, CDR2 FQGNSA. V was shortened by 1 base and J by 8 bases, with 11 bases between the two germline ends. This CDR3 spans 14 amino acids. CDR3 nucleotides: TGTGCCAGCAGCTTAGGCCTCGCAGGGGAAAAACTGTTTTTT. Translated: CASSLGLAGEKLFF.

The V call is TRBV19, the J call TRBJ2-2, with D perhaps TRBD1 (6 bases). Germline CDR1 reads LNHDA; CDR2 reads SQIVND (reference sequence). V lost 5 bases and J 6 bases, leaving 10 bases between the germline ends. The CDR3 is made up of 13 amino acids. The CDR3 nucleotides are TGTGCCAGTAGTCCAACAGGGTCCGGGGAGCTGTTTTTT. This codes for CASSPTGSGELFF.

This rearrangement joins TRBV30 to TRBJ1-1, with TRBD1 matching 7 bases. Trimming at V came to 4 bases and at J to 1 base, leaving 9 bases not matched to a gene. There are 15 residues in the CDR3. Germline V gene sequence: CDR1 GTSNPN, CDR2 SVGIG (reference sequence). CDR3 DNA: TGTGCCTGGAATTATGGGACAGCCAGGAACACTGAAGCTTTCTTT. It yields the protein CAWNYGTARNTEAFF.

This clone has only a few counts. The chain carries TRBV30 and TRBJ1-4; D is possibly TRBD1 (5 bases). Looked up from germline, CDR1 is GTSNPN and CDR2 is SVGIG (reference sequence). The CDR3 consists of 15 residues. Deletions cut 3 bases from V and 4 bases from J, with 15 bases between. This CDR3 is CAWSPGPGYNEKLFF. The CDR3 DNA follows: TGTGCCTGGAGCCCAGGTCCAGGGTATAATGAAAAACTGTTTTTT.

The rearrangement joins TRBV11-2 to TRBJ2-7; 11 bases align to TRBD2. Per germline, CDR1 SGHAT and CDR2 FQNNGV. The ends lost 5 bases at V and 6 bases at J; junction bases unmatched: 9. CDR3 size: 15 residues. This CDR3 reads CASSRIAGGRGEQYF. CDR3 nucleotide sequence: TGTGCCAGCAGCCGAATAGCGGGGGGGCGCGGCGAGCAGTACTTC.

The gene calls are TRBV5-1 and TRBJ1-1; a weak D match, TRBD1 (5 bases). Trimming cost V 0 bases and J 4 bases, with 10 bases left between them. This CDR3 contains 14 residues. CDR1 and CDR2 (germline): SGHRS, YFSETQ. In DNA, the CDR3 is TGCGCCAGCAGCTTGGGGACGGGGGGCACTGAAGCTTTCTTT. This encodes CASSLGTGGTEAFF.

Concerning this clone itself: This same CDR3 is encoded by further DNA sequences in the sample. The chain combines TRBV20-1 with TRBJ1-1; weak D call: TRBD1 (6 bases). This CDR3 is 15 amino acids long. In germline, CDR1 is DFQATT, CDR2 SNEGSKA (reference sequence). V was trimmed by 3 bases and J by 5 bases, leaving 19 bases between them. CDR3 DNA sequence: TGCAGTGCTAGTTGGGCAGGGGTGACGAATACTGAAGCTTTCTTT. Amino acids: CSASWAGVTNTEAFF.

This rearrangement joins TRBV27 to TRBJ1-1; D is undetermined. The CDR3 runs to 14 residues. V was cut by 2 bases and J by 1 base, with 8 bases left in between. Germline V gene lookup returns CDR1 MNHEY and CDR2 SMNVEV (reference sequence). CDR3 sequence: CASSLSLGNTEAFF. CDR3 DNA sequence: TGTGCCAGCAGTTTAAGCCTCGGGAACACTGAAGCTTTCTTT.

This chain uses TRBV7-2 with TRBJ1-4; D is unresolved. Germline V gives CDR1 SGHTA, CDR2 FQGNSA. The CDR3 contains 13 residues. V was trimmed by 5 bases and J by 4 bases, leaving 8 bases between them. Here the CDR3 reads CASSTVINEKLFF. The CDR3 region has the DNA TGTGCCAGCAGCACGGTTATTAATGAAAAACTGTTTTTT.

The chain combines TRBV10-3 with TRBJ2-3, with a possible D match to TRBD1 (7 bases). The CDR3 is 16 amino acids. Germline assignment: CDR1 ENHRY and CDR2 SYGVKD. Between the trimmed V and J ends, which lost 2 bases and 5 bases, there was a span of 17 bases. CDR3 in amino acids: CAISEASAGGIDTQYF. The DNA for the CDR3 is TGTGCCATCAGTGAGGCTTCGGCAGGGGGGATAGATACGCAGTATTTT.

This chain connects TRBV6-5 to TRBJ2-3; 9 bases line up with TRBD1. The CDR3 covers 14 residues. The germline V gene encodes CDR1 MNHEY and CDR2 SVGAGI. The ends lost 5 bases at V and 1 base at J; junction bases unmatched: 1. The CDR3 coding sequence is TGTGCCAGCAGTAGGACAGGGGGCACAGATACGCAGTATTTT. This sequence encodes CASSRTGGTDTQYF.

A few counts support this clone. The chain carries TRBV19 and TRBJ1-1; 8 nucleotides line up with TRBD1. Germline trimming cut 6 bases from V and 6 bases from J; bases unmatched to any gene: 6. In germline, CDR1 is LNHDA, CDR2 SQIVND (reference sequence). This CDR3 has 13 residues. CDR3 sequence (DNA): TGTGCCAGTAGGCTACAGGGGGAGGCTGAAGCTTTCTTT. Its translation: CASRLQGEAEAFF.

V is TRBV10-3 and J is TRBJ1-1, with a possible D match to TRBD1 (6 bases). V dropped 2 bases and J dropped 3 bases, with 16 bases sitting between them. The CDR3 runs to 16 residues. Germline assignment: CDR1 ENHRY and CDR2 SYGVKD. The CDR3 DNA follows: TGTGCCATCAGTGAGGTGAACTTTAGGGGGTACACTGAAGCTTTCTTT. Its protein is CAISEVNFRGYTEAFF.

Written as DNA, the CDR3 is TGTGCCAGCAGCGACCCAACTAGCGGGGGATTATCCTACGAGCAGTACTTC. Its protein product is CASSDPTSGGLSYEQYF. The genes are TRBV25-1 and TRBJ2-7; 11 bases map to TRBD2. The length of the CDR3 is 17 residues. V lost 6 bases, J lost 1 base, and 11 bases stayed unmatched. Germline V gene sequence: CDR1 MGHDK, CDR2 SYGVNS.

The chain couples TRBV5-5 to TRBJ2-7; TRBD2 might be the D (5 bases). Germline lookup yields CDR1 SGHKS and CDR2 YYEKEE (reference sequence). There are 12 residues in the CDR3. Trimming removed 0 bases at V and 6 bases at J, with 7 bases between. The CDR3: CASSLGGLEQYF. The CDR3 DNA follows: TGTGCCAGCAGCTTGGGAGGACTCGAGCAGTACTTC.

There are a few counts of this clone. The V and J genes are TRBV7-2 and TRBJ2-1; TRBD2 aligns across 10 bases. The CDR3 runs 15 residues. Per the germline V gene, CDR1 is SGHTA and CDR2 is FQGNSA. V gave up 1 base and J gave up 9 bases; unmatched junction bases: 6. CDR3 sequence: CASSLDIAGGGEQFF. The CDR3 coding sequence is TGTGCCAGCAGCTTAGATATAGCGGGGGGCGGTGAGCAGTTCTTC.

This rearrangement joins TRBV5-1 to TRBJ2-2, with 7 positions matching TRBD1. V gave up 4 bases and J gave up 3 bases; unmatched junction bases: 12. CDR1 and CDR2 from the germline V gene are SGHRS and YFSETQ. This CDR3 is 17 amino acids long. In nucleotides, the CDR3 is TGCGCCAGCAGCAAAATTCACAGGGGTTCGGACACCGGGGAGCTGTTTTTT. Protein product: CASSKIHRGSDTGELFF. The full variable domain, with the rest looked up from reference TRBV5-1 and TRBJ2-2, is KAGVTQTPRYLIKTRGQQVTLSCSPISGHRSVSWYQQTPGQGLQFLFEYFSETQRNKGNFPGRFSGRQFSNSRSEMNVSTLELGDSALYLCASSKIHRGSDTGELFFGEGSRLTVL.

The chain recombines TRBV30 with TRBJ1-5; D perhaps matches TRBD1 (6 bases). The CDR3 covers 15 residues. V was shortened by 4 bases and J by 0 bases, with 13 bases between the two germline ends. Germline CDR1 GTSNPN, CDR2 SVGIG (reference sequence). In nucleotides, the CDR3 is TGTGCCTGGACCAGGGGCGGTATTAGCAATCAGCCCCAGCATTTT. This gives the protein CAWTRGGISNQPQHF.

This sequence joins TRBV19 and TRBJ2-6; D gene ambiguous. This CDR3 is built from 14 residues. Trimming left V 4 bases short and J 4 bases short, with 8 bases between. Germline V gene sequence: CDR1 LNHDA, CDR2 SQIVND (reference sequence). The CDR3: CASSKLSGANVLTF. In DNA, the CDR3 is TGTGCCAGTAGTAAGCTATCGGGGGCCAACGTCCTGACTTTC.